This TCR beta chain is from a study of CD8 T cells in Susac syndrome (dated 2019 in TCRdb). As for the study more broadly: Of the Susac syndrome patients who were sequenced, 5 or 6 had clinically active disease and roughly 8 were in clinical remission. The study used repertoire sequencing to test whether antigen drove CD8+ T cell activation and differentiation in Susac syndrome. Susac syndrome patients were therapy-naive, on corticosteroids (some also receiving IVIg), or on IVIg alone at blood withdrawal.

RNA was extracted with the RNeasy kit and about 0.5 to 1 ug was reverse transcribed using random hexamers. The immunoSEQ multiplex PCR assay, which covers 54 Vbeta and 13 Jbeta segments, was used to amplify TCR beta CDR3 regions. PCR amplification bias was corrected by using a synthetic template baseline for primer optimization and computational correction. The source study handled its data this way. Reads were annotated to V, D and J genes according to IMGT and were analyzed with immunoSEQ Analyzer, with only productive sequences retained. Clonality was calculated as one minus the Shannon entropy normalized by log2 of the number of productive unique sequences. For each patient and control, public and private clones were evaluated within the 100 most prevalent clones. Susac-specific clones were defined as absent from healthy and MS cohorts, roughly 1,100 published viral clones and other ImmuneACCESS disease sequences. Using fastp at Q25 and MiXCR, TCRdb reprocessed the public reads and kept productive beta chains. Under each unique CDR3 protein, matching rows form one entry showing the most common genes and DNA. TCRdb assigned the V and J calls; the authors' analysis was not used. The sample includes 180,000 or so distinct CDR3 sequences, with roughly 94% observed a single time. The leading ten clones occupy around 0.095% of the sample.

According to the germline V gene (reference sequence), CDR1 reads DFQATT and CDR2 reads SNEGSKA. Counted from cysteine to phenylalanine, this CDR3 has 16 amino acids. The sequence is cut down to CDR3 DNA, 48 bases in frame from base 1. The V end gives up 3 bases and the J end 4 bases, leaving 12 bases in the junction not matched to a gene. High-throughput TCR beta sequencing profiled peripheral blood CD8+ and CD4+ T cells from healthy donors, Susac syndrome patients and multiple sclerosis patients. Recently defined diagnostic criteria for definite or probable disease were met by the Susac syndrome patients. Bulk CD8+ and CD4+ T cells were purified by magnetic negative isolation, whereas CD8+ TEMRA cells were enriched by FACS. Blood was drawn into EDTA tubes, processed within 24 hours, and PBMCs were isolated by density gradient centrifugation. PBMCs intended for TCR sequencing were frozen in liquid nitrogen and were later thawed in a 37 degrees C water bath. Purity of sorted or isolated CD4+, CD8+ and CD8+ TEMRA cells was at least 90%.

A word on this clonotype: Its binding antigen is unknown. No quality values exist for individual bases; no much larger clone is one base distant.

The investigation overall reported the following: The number of individuals in the TCR sequencing and HLA analysis was acknowledged as relatively small. In the CD4+ T cell repertoire of Susac syndrome patients, clonal expansion was not detected.

Sequenced: CD4+ T cells from PBMCs. The rearranged chain carries TRBV20-1 and TRBJ1-3; 7 of the junction bases match TRBD1. This receptor was obtained from a human donor with Susac syndrome. The DNA reads as follows: TGCAGTGCTAGGGAACTAAAACAGGGGAACGGAAACACCATATATTTT. Translated, this is CSARELKQGNGNTIYF.